This T cell receptor (beta chain) was identified in a study of shared clonotypes between healthy human individuals. Trimming took 4 bases from V and 0 from J, leaving 7 bases between them. The CDR3 spans 13 residues. CDR1 is LNHDA and CDR2 is SQIVND in the germline V gene (reference sequence). This clone was seen only a few times. In the study's own analysis: Without quality scores, immunoSEQ junctional reads could not be filtered like full-length reads. Produced via immunoSEQ multiplex PCR; TCRdb's table is partial and in-frame only. The D gene and trimming were derived from the DNA, and the V and J assignments and clone size from that table. In the table there are some 320,000 clones, around 87% of which are singletons. CCR7-negative CD45RA+ TemRA cells were combined with CD45RO+ cells to form CD8 memory.

The sample comprised memory CD8+ T cells sorted from blood. The subset was: CD45RO+ cells pooled with CCR7-negative TemRA cells. The V gene is TRBV19, the J gene TRBJ2-7; D is uncertain. This sequence originates from a man between 18 and 29 years old in good health. For the CDR3, the DNA is TGTGCCAGTAGTACGCGGAACTCCTACGAGCAGTACTTC. Amino acids: CASSTRNSYEQYF.